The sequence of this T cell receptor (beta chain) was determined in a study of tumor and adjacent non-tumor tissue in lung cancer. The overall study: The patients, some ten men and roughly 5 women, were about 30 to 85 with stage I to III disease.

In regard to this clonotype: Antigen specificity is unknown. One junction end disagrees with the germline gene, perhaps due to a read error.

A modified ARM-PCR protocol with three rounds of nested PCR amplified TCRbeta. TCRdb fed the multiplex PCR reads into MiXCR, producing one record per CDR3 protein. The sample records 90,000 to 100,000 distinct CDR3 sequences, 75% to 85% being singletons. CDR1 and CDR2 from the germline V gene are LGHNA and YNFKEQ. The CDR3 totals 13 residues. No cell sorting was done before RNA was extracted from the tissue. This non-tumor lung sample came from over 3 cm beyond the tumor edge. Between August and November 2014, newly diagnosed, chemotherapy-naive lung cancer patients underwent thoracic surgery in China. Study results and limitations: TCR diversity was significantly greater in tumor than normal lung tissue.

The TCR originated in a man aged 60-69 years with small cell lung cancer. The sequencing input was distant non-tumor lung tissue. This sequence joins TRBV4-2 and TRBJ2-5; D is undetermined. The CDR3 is CTSSQKTEETQYF. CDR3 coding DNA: TGTACCAGCAGCCAAAAAACAGAGGAGACCCAGTACTTC.